This is a list of T cell receptor beta chains from one sample in a study of CD8+ T cells in alopecia areata. The assay was immunoSEQ multiplex PCR, and TCRdb's table has in-frame clones only and misses some. The sample consists of 100,000 to 120,000 clones, approximately 55% of them appearing once. Sample: CD4+ T cells sorted from blood, taken at week 24, from a patient treated with tofacitinib. The receptors originated from a human donor with alopecia areata. The CDR3 runs from the conserved cysteine through the conserved F or W. D genes are given only for firm matches. Size is omitted from some rows. Given values are once, few, many or a class for expanded clones.

d_gene	v_gene	j_gene	abundance	CDR3nt	CDR3aa
TRBD2	TRBV2	TRBJ2-5	.	TGTGCCAGCAGGAAGGGACTAGTTCGGACCCAGTACTTC	CASRKGLVRTQYF
.	TRBV29-1	TRBJ2-5	.	TGCAGCGCCGGAACTAGGCTAAAAGAGACCCAGTACTTC	CSAGTRLKETQYF
.	TRBV29-1	TRBJ1-2	.	TGCAGCGTTGAGACGGCCGGTGGCTACACCTTC	CSVETAGGYTF
TRBD1	TRBV5-1	TRBJ2-5	.	TGCGCCAGCAGCTACCCATGGGGGACAGGCGAAGAGACCCAGTACTTC	CASSYPWGTGEETQYF
.	TRBV2	TRBJ1-2	few	TGTGCCAGCACTGCCTATGGCCCGCCGTCCGGGACAACGGGGTCGGGCTACACCTTC	CASTAYGPPSGTTGSGYTF
.	TRBV29-1	TRBJ2-2	.	TGCAGCGCCTCGACACAGAACACCGGGGAGCTGTTTTTT	CSASTQNTGELFF
TRBD1	TRBV10-3	TRBJ2-2	.	TGTGCCGTTGGACAGGGTAACGCGAACACCGGGGAGCTGTTTTTT	CAVGQGNANTGELFF
.	TRBV29-1	TRBJ1-1	.	TGCAGCGTTGAACCCGGGAACACTGAAGCTTTCTTT	CSVEPGNTEAFF
.	TRBV11-2	TRBJ2-4	.	TGTGCCAGCAGCTTTTTGCGGGACATTCAGTACTTC	CASSFLRDIQYF
.	TRBV7-2	TRBJ2-7	.	TGTGCCAGCAGCTTACTTGGGCAGGGTATCGACGAGCAGTACTTC	CASSLLGQGIDEQYF
.	TRBV27	TRBJ1-2	once	TGTGCCAGCAGTTTTTCAGGGAGCGGTGGCTACACCTTC	CASSFSGSGGYTF
.	TRBV13	TRBJ2-7	.	TGTGCCAGCAGCTTGGATTACTTCTCCTACGAGCAGTACTTC	CASSLDYFSYEQYF
.	TRBV15	TRBJ1-5	few	TGTGCCACCAGCAGGCAAAATCAGCCCCAGCATTTT	CATSRQNQPQHF
.	TRBV5-6	TRBJ2-3	.	TGTGCCAGCAGCTTGTCGACACTAAGGACCTATACGCAGTATTTT	CASSLSTLRTYTQYF
TRBD2	TRBV19	TRBJ2-1	few	TGTGCCAGTAGCTACCTAGCGGGGGGTTACAATGAGCAGTTCTTC	CASSYLAGGYNEQFF
.	TRBV29-1	TRBJ2-7	.	TGCAGCGTTGAAAGGGACGGCTCCTACGAGCAGTACTTC	CSVERDGSYEQYF
TRBD1	TRBV5-1	TRBJ2-1	.	TGCGCCAGCAGCTTGGCAGGACAGGGTTCCTACAATGAGCAGTTCTTC	CASSLAGQGSYNEQFF
.	TRBV7-9	TRBJ2-5	.	TGTGCCAGCAGCCAAAGCAGGGTCCAAGAGACCCAGTACTTC	CASSQSRVQETQYF
.	TRBV5-1	TRBJ2-3	.	TGCGCCAGCAGCTTGGGACCTGGGGCAGATACGCAGTATTTT	CASSLGPGADTQYF
.	TRBV27	TRBJ2-4	.	TGTGCCAGCGGACCAGGAAACCCCCCGAAAAACATTCAGTACTTC	CASGPGNPPKNIQYF
.	TRBV29-1	TRBJ1-3	.	TGCAGCGTTGACCAAGGACAGTCTGGAAACACCATATATTTT	CSVDQGQSGNTIYF
.	TRBV4-2	TRBJ2-6	.	TGTGCCAGCAGTGTGGTCTCTGGGGCCAACGTCCTGACTTTC	CASSVVSGANVLTF
.	TRBV7-2	TRBJ2-5	.	TGTGCCAGCAGCTTAGGATACACAGGGTTCGAGACCCAGTACTTC	CASSLGYTGFETQYF
TRBD2	TRBV25-1	TRBJ2-1	.	TGTGCCAGCAGTGATAGTGCGGGGGGCCAGTTCTTC	CASSDSAGGQFF
.	TRBV11-2	TRBJ2-5	.	TGTGCCAGCAGCTTGGGACCCCAAGAGACCCAGTACTTC	CASSLGPQETQYF
.	TRBV6-5	TRBJ1-2	few	TGTGCCAGCAGTTACTCACGGGATAACTATGGCTACACCTTC	CASSYSRDNYGYTF
TRBD1	TRBV5-4	TRBJ2-6	few	TGTGCCAGCAGCTTGAACAGGGGGCTCTCTGGGGCCAACGTCCTGACTTTC	CASSLNRGLSGANVLTF
TRBD1	TRBV7-9	TRBJ2-2	few	TGTGCCAGCAGCCGGGACAGGATGAACACCGGGGAGCTGTTTTTT	CASSRDRMNTGELFF